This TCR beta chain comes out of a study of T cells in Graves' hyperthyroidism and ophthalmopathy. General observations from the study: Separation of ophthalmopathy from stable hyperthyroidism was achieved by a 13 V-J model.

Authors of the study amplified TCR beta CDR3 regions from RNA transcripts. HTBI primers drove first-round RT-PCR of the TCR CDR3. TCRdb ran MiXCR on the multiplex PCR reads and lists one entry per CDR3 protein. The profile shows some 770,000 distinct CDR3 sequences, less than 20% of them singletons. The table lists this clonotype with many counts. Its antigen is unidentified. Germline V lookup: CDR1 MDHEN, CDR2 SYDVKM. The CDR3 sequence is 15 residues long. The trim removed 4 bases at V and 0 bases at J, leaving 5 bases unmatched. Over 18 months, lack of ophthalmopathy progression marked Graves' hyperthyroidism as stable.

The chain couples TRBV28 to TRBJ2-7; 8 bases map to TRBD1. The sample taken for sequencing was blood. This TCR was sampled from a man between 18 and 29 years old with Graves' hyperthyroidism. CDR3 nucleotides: TGTGCCAGCAGTTGGACAGGGAGCCTCTCCTACGAGCAGTACTTC. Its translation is CASSWTGSLSYEQYF.